This TCR beta chain was sequenced in a study of blood T cells in healthy people across ages. Sample-barcoded 5' priming and a J-beta primer mix drove a second PCR of roughly 6 to 12 cycles. MiXCR was run by TCRdb on the 5' RACE reads, yielding one entry per CDR3 protein. This repertoire shows around 500,000 distinct CDR3 sequences, roughly a quarter found once; its top ten account for 3% to 4%. Study conclusions and caveats: Naive CD4+ cells and diversity were both higher in long-lived donors than in aged donors.

The CDR3 sequence is 15 residues long. CDR1 KGHSH and CDR2 LQKENI come from the germline V gene. With 4 bases removed from V and 1 base from J, the gap between germline ends came to 13 bases. As to this clonotype: Antigen: not known.

This sample was shared with a second study, whose subject was T cells of mothers and their children. That source notes: Per 15 ul, 1.5 ug of RNA was used, with all extracted RNA going into cDNA synthesis. Sample barcodes and 2-4 random nucleotides came from the second PCR's M1S primer.

The sequencing input was blood. V usage is TRBV18 and J usage is TRBJ1-1, with no clear D. The source of this sequence is a boy between 2 and 10 years old in good health. The CDR3 DNA reads TGTGCCAGCTCACTCCTAAAACAGCCGAACACTGAAGCTTTCTTT. Translating gives CASSLLKQPNTEAFF.